The T cell receptor (beta chain) under discussion was sequenced for a study of blood T cell repertoires in COVID-19. The ends were cut back, 3 bases at V and 2 bases at J, with 10 bases in the middle. CDR1 SGHRS and CDR2 YFSETQ come from the germline V gene. There are 14 residues in the CDR3. Source study methods: Amplified reference gene primers provided the basis for estimating nucleated cell counts. Method: immunoSEQ multiplex PCR; TCRdb's copy keeps in-frame clones and lacks some. That table is the source of V, J and clone size, and D and trimming were worked out from the DNA. The sample holds 250,000 or so clones, roughly 84% seen once.

Input material: peripheral blood. The rearrangement joins TRBV5-1 to TRBJ2-3; no clear D gene. This receptor was identified in a woman aged 40 to 55 who had recovered from COVID-19. This CDR3 reads CASSSTNPTDTQYF. The CDR3 nucleotides are TGCGCCAGCAGCTCCACAAACCCCACAGATACGCAGTATTTT.